These 14 T cell receptor beta chains share one sample of origin, sequenced in a study of T-cell memory formation after mild COVID-19. TCRdb analysed the 5' RACE reads with MiXCR anew, one entry per CDR3 protein. The sample consists of some 340,000 distinct CDR3 sequences, 10% to 15% of them appearing once. Sequenced input: PBMCs or a T cell subset sorted from them (not recorded which). The receptors were gathered from a man aged 18 to 30 who had mild COVID-19 (a few samples of this study predate the infection). Cell type and time point are not known.

The chain has TRBV12-5 and TRBJ2-1; tentatively, D is TRBD1 (5 bases). CDR3 length: 12 amino acids. Germline V lookup: CDR1 LGHNT, CDR2 FRNRAP. V shed 5 bases and J shed 11 bases, with 13 bases lying between them. The CDR3 DNA reads TGTGCTAGTGGTGGGGCAGTGGCCCAGCAGTTCTTC. Translation gives CASGGAVAQQFF.

This clonotype turned up a few times. This chain joins TRBV6-5 and TRBJ2-3; perhaps TRBD2 as D (5 bases). The V gene's germline CDR1 is MNHEY and CDR2 SVGAGI. V gave up 0 bases and J gave up 3 bases, with 16 bases separating them. The CDR3 contains 17 residues. CDR3 sequence (DNA): TGTGCCAGCAGTTACTCCAGATCCATGGGGAGTACAGATACGCAGTATTTT. It is translated as CASSYSRSMGSTDTQYF.

The V and J genes are TRBV11-2 and TRBJ2-1; D perhaps matches TRBD2 (5 bases). The V gene's germline CDR1 is SGHAT and CDR2 FQNNGV. V lost 1 base and J lost 7, with 11 bases in between. The CDR3 covers 14 residues. The CDR3 nucleotides are TGTGCCAGCAGCTTAGTCGGCGGCGGGAATGAGCAGTTCTTC. Its translation is CASSLVGGGNEQFF.

This clonotype has a count of ten or more. The chain employs TRBV7-6 and TRBJ1-3; D is unclear. The length of the CDR3 is 14 residues. Germline V gene lookup returns CDR1 SGHVS and CDR2 FNYEAQ. V was pared by 4 bases and J by 8 bases, with 15 bases between. In DNA, the CDR3 is TGTGCCAGCAGCTCTGGCGGGTCCCCATACACCATATATTTT. As protein: CASSSGGSPYTIYF.

This clonotype has more than one count but fewer than ten. The rearrangement joins TRBV7-8 to TRBJ1-5; D not certain. Trimming shortened V by 4 bases and J by 4 bases, and 11 bases separated the two germline ends. The germline CDR1 and CDR2 sequences are SGHVS and FQNEAQ. The CDR3 runs to 14 residues. The CDR3 DNA follows: TGTGCCAGCAGCTCATTGTCCCTGAATCAGCCCCAGCATTTT. Translation: CASSSLSLNQPQHF.

This clonotype has more than one count but fewer than ten. This chain uses TRBV19 with TRBJ2-5, with TRBD2 as a possible D gene (5 bases). The CDR3 consists of 13 residues. CDR1 is LNHDA and CDR2 is SQIVND in the germline V gene (reference sequence). The V and J ends lost 3 bases and 10 bases respectively, with 15 bases between them. This CDR3 reads CASSMVSSGSQYF. CDR3 bases: TGTGCCAGTAGTATGGTGTCGAGTGGGAGCCAGTACTTC.

V usage is TRBV6-2 or TRBV6-3 and J usage is TRBJ1-6; 7 nucleotides align to TRBD1. J lost 7 bases, V lost 6 bases, and 3 bases had no gene match. Germline values: CDR1 MNHEY, CDR2 SVGEGT. CDR3 size: 13 residues. CDR3 amino acids: CASRQGWNSPLHF. The DNA for the CDR3 is TGTGCCAGCAGACAGGGGTGGAATTCACCCCTCCACTTT.

The V call is TRBV7-9, the J call TRBJ1-5; no firm D call. CDR3 length: 15 amino acids. Trimming stripped 6 bases from V and 1 base from J, with 13 bases between. CDR1 and CDR2 (germline): SEHNR, FQNEAQ (reference sequence). CDR3 bases: TGTGCCAGCAGTTCATCAGGTGAAAGCAATCAGCCCCAGCATTTT. This sequence encodes CASSSSGESNQPQHF.

This sequence joins TRBV9 and TRBJ1-1; D unresolved. Germline-derived CDR1 and CDR2 are SGDLS and YYNGEE. V shed 3 bases and J shed 3 bases, with 18 bases lying between them. The CDR3 contains 16 residues. The CDR3 sequence: CASSAQSGYTDTEAFF. The CDR3 DNA reads as TGTGCCAGCAGCGCCCAGTCGGGCTACACAGACACTGAAGCTTTCTTT.

This clonotype has a handful of counts. The chain recombines TRBV15 with TRBJ2-6; 10 bases are a match to TRBD1. Germline trimming cut 8 bases from V and 3 bases from J; bases unmatched to any gene: 4. The CDR3 length is 15 residues. From germline, CDR1 is LNHNV and CDR2 YYDKDF (reference sequence). The DNA for the CDR3 is TGTGCCACCGCGACAGGGGGCCGTGGGGCCAACGTCCTGACTTTC. Encoded protein: CATATGGRGANVLTF.

V gene TRBV19 combines with J gene TRBJ1-4; 7 bases agree with TRBD1. Germline V gives CDR1 LNHDA, CDR2 SQIVND (reference sequence). Trimming removed 4 bases from V and 7 bases from J; junction bases left unmatched: 6. The CDR3 extends over 14 amino acids. The CDR3 is CASSTGQAFEKLFF. CDR3 in DNA: TGTGCCAGTAGTACCGGACAGGCCTTTGAAAAACTGTTTTTT.

This clonotype was seen ten or more times. This sequence joins TRBV6-4 and TRBJ2-4, with TRBD2 matching over 11 bases. After removal of 7 bases from V and 8 bases from J, the junction contained 13 bases not matched to a gene. The CDR3 runs 16 residues. Germline V lookup: CDR1 MRHNA, CDR2 SNTAGT. The CDR3 DNA reads as TGTGCCAGCACCACTACTAGCGGGGGATGGGAGGACATTCAGTACTTC. This encodes CASTTTSGGWEDIQYF.

This clonotype was recorded at least ten times. The V call is TRBV12-3 or TRBV12-4, the J call TRBJ2-1, with TRBD2 as a possible D gene (7 bases). Trimming removed 6 bases from V and 2 bases from J, with 20 bases in between. The CDR3 extends over 17 amino acids. The CDR3 DNA follows: TGTGCCAGCAGCCTGAACGCGGGGCGGGGGCCCTACAATGAGCAGTTCTTC. Translation: CASSLNAGRGPYNEQFF.

Only a few counts were recorded for this clonotype. The chain is built from TRBV12-3 or TRBV12-4 and TRBJ2-7; D uncertain. This CDR3 has 14 amino acids. Trimming pared 5 bases from V and 0 bases from J, leaving 11 bases between. CDR3 region: CASSTRELSYEQYF. The CDR3 bases are TGTGCCAGCAGTACAAGGGAACTCTCCTACGAGCAGTACTTC.